Following are 25 T cell receptor beta chains from one sample sequenced in a study of blood T cell repertoires in COVID-19. The repertoire was sequenced with immunoSEQ multiplex PCR; TCRdb's copy has only in-frame clones and lacks some. The sample lists roughly 35,000 clones, around 84% occurring once. The sample was peripheral blood. The receptors come from a man older than 75 with acute or convalescent COVID-19.

The V and J genes are TRBV2 and TRBJ2-5, with 10 positions matching TRBD1. The V and J ends lost 6 bases and 5 bases, in that order; junction bases with no gene match: 3. This CDR3 contains 13 residues. Germline V lookup: CDR1 SNHLY, CDR2 FYNNEI. CDR3 DNA: TGTGCCAGCAGGACAGGGGGCGGGGAGACCCAGTACTTC. As protein: CASRTGGGETQYF.

The V call is TRBV7-9, the J call TRBJ1-2, with D maybe TRBD1 (5 bases). Germline values: CDR1 SEHNR, CDR2 FQNEAQ (reference sequence). The V and J ends lost 1 base and 3 bases respectively, with 15 bases between them. The CDR3 sequence is 16 residues long. In DNA, the CDR3 is TGTGCCAGCAGCTTAGAAGGGGTGGCGGGGCACTATGGCTACACCTTC. It codes for CASSLEGVAGHYGYTF.

The genes are TRBV11-3 and TRBJ1-1, with TRBD1 as a possible D gene (6 bases). Trimming pared 5 bases from V and 5 bases from J, leaving 15 bases between. CDR3 length: 14 amino acids. The germline V gene has CDR1 SGHNT and CDR2 YENEEA. CDR3 loop: CASSAGTRQTEAFF. CDR3 bases: TGTGCCAGCAGCGCCGGGACAAGGCAGACTGAAGCTTTCTTT.

The rearrangement links TRBV27 to TRBJ2-7, with TRBD1 as a possible D gene (6 bases). Trimming stripped 2 bases from V and 3 bases from J, with 8 bases between. Germline values: CDR1 MNHEY, CDR2 SMNVEV (reference sequence). This CDR3 has 13 amino acids. For the CDR3, the DNA is TGTGCCAGCAGTTTAGGGGGCAGCTACGAGCAGTACTTC. Its translation is CASSLGGSYEQYF.

The V and J genes are TRBV2 and TRBJ1-2; a weak D match, TRBD1 (5 bases). This CDR3 region has 14 residues. Trimming took off 1 base at V and 8 bases at J, with 14 bases between the two ends. Germline V CDR1 and CDR2: SNHLY, FYNNEI. The CDR3 DNA is TGTGCCAGCAGTGAAGGAAGCAGGGCTCAGGGCTACACCTTC. It codes for CASSEGSRAQGYTF.

The rearrangement uses TRBV6-5 and TRBJ2-7; maybe TRBD1 (5 bases). V lost 4 bases and J 0 bases, leaving 16 bases between the germline ends. The CDR3 sequence is 16 residues long. CDR1 and CDR2 from the germline V gene are MNHEY and SVGAGI. CDR3 protein: CASSSIEAGHSYEQYF. The CDR3 DNA reads TGTGCCAGCAGTTCCATAGAGGCAGGGCACTCCTACGAGCAGTACTTC.

This sequence joins TRBV9 and TRBJ2-3, with TRBD2 identical over 8 bases. Looked up from germline, CDR1 is SGDLS and CDR2 is YYNGEE. This CDR3 spans 16 amino acids. V lost 0 bases and J lost 1; bases outside the gene matches: 4. The DNA of the CDR3 is TGTGCCAGCAGCGTAGCGGGGGGGCTCGGCACAGATACGCAGTATTTT. Residues: CASSVAGGLGTDTQYF.

This clone was counted once. The chain carries TRBV4-3 and TRBJ1-2; tentative D call: TRBD1 (5 bases). V lost 0 bases and J lost 7, with 18 bases in between. This CDR3 has 16 residues. Germline assignment: CDR1 LGHNA and CDR2 YSLEER. DNA for the CDR3: TGCGCCAGCAGCCAAGATCTTGGGCAGGGAATAGGTGGCTACACCTTC. It specifies CASSQDLGQGIGGYTF.

V and J are TRBV5-4 and TRBJ2-5, with 11 bases aligning to TRBD1. This CDR3 has 15 residues. The ends lost 5 bases at V and 2 bases at J; junction bases unmatched: 5. Germline CDR1 and CDR2: SGHNT and YYREEE (reference sequence). As DNA, the CDR3 is TGTGCCAGCAGAGGACAGGGGGCTCTACAAGAGACCCAGTACTTC. Translating it yields CASRGQGALQETQYF.

The chain carries TRBV4-2 and TRBJ2-3; 10 nucleotides agree with TRBD2. The CDR3 loop spans 18 amino acids. Germline trimming cut 2 bases from V and 0 bases from J; bases unmatched to any gene: 8. The germline CDR1 and CDR2 sequences are LGHNA and YNFKEQ. CDR3 DNA: TGTGCCAGCAGCCAAAAAGCGGGGGGGAACCCTAGCACAGATACGCAGTATTTT. Its protein product is CASSQKAGGNPSTDTQYF.

The rearrangement uses TRBV12-3 or TRBV12-4 and TRBJ1-3, with D possibly matching TRBD1 (6 bases). Trimming removed 6 bases at V and 3 bases at J, with 9 bases between. The CDR3 totals 13 residues. CDR3 in DNA: TGTGCCAGCAGACAGGGTAGTGGAAACACCATATATTTT. Translation: CASRQGSGNTIYF.

DNA of the CDR3: TGCGCCAGCAGTGATACCTACAATGAGCAGTTCTTC. Translated, it gives CASSDTYNEQFF. J is TRBJ2-1 and V is TRBV10-1; D not resolved. The germline V gene has CDR1 WNHNN and CDR2 SYGVQD (reference sequence). The CDR3 extends over 12 amino acids. Trimming took 3 bases from V and 2 from J, leaving 2 bases between them.

This clone was seen just once. CDR3 in DNA: TGCAGCGTTTTCAACTACGAGCAGTACTTC. Encoded protein: CSVFNYEQYF. The rearrangement joins TRBV29-1 to TRBJ2-7; D is unclear. CDR3 length: 10 amino acids. V gave up 5 bases and J gave up 3 bases, with 5 bases separating them. The germline V gene has CDR1 SQVTM and CDR2 ANQGSEA.

The table lists this clone with a few counts. The chain has TRBV4-3 and TRBJ2-7, with D uncertain. V shed 0 bases and J shed 8 bases, with 11 bases lying between them. The CDR3 totals 13 residues. Germline V gene sequence: CDR1 LGHNA, CDR2 YSLEER. This CDR3 is CASSQDDRVQQYF. CDR3 DNA sequence: TGCGCCAGCAGCCAAGATGACCGGGTTCAGCAGTACTTC.

The V call is TRBV2, the J call TRBJ2-1; unclear D gene. This CDR3 is 14 amino acids long. The V gene's germline CDR1 is SNHLY and CDR2 FYNNEI. V shed 7 bases and J shed 0 bases, with 10 bases lying between them. CDR3 bases: TGTGCCAGCACAGCGTTCAGCTCCTACAATGAGCAGTTCTTC. Its protein is CASTAFSSYNEQFF.

This clone was picked up many times. The rearrangement joins TRBV7-9 to TRBJ2-3; D uncertain. Germline CDR1 reads SEHNR; CDR2 reads FQNEAQ (reference sequence). The CDR3 has 14 amino acids. V was trimmed by 7 bases and J by 3 bases, leaving 14 bases between them. Here the CDR3 DNA reads TGTGCCAGCACGATCGACACGGCTACAGATACGCAGTATTTT. It is translated as CASTIDTATDTQYF.

Remarks on this clone: Other DNA sequences from this sample encode an identical CDR3 as well. This chain connects TRBV19 to TRBJ1-1, with 7 bases aligning to TRBD1. CDR1 is LNHDA and CDR2 is SQIVND in the germline V gene (reference sequence). The CDR3 is made up of 13 amino acids. V was pared by 5 bases and J by 3 bases, with 3 bases of the junction left unmatched. As DNA, the CDR3 is TGTGCCAGTAGTTCAACAGGGGACACTGAAGCTTTCTTT. This translates into CASSSTGDTEAFF.

The V gene is TRBV11-2, the J gene TRBJ2-3; D not resolved. The length of the CDR3 is 16 residues. The germline V and J ends were trimmed by 2 bases and 0 bases, with 12 bases remaining between them. CDR1 is SGHAT, CDR2 FQNNGV, per germline. CDR3 region: CASSLTLSASTDTQYF. CDR3 coding DNA: TGTGCCAGCAGCTTAACCTTGAGCGCTAGCACAGATACGCAGTATTTT.

This chain's CDR3 is CASSPSGANVLTF. CDR3 bases: TGTGCCAGCAGTCCTAGTGGGGCCAACGTCCTGACTTTC. V is TRBV2 and J is TRBJ2-6; unclear D gene. Germline V gene data show CDR1 as SNHLY and CDR2 as FYNNEI. V was clipped by 5 bases and J by 3 bases, with 5 bases between them. CDR3 size: 13 residues. The full variable domain, rest sourced from reference TRBV2 and TRBJ2-6, is EPEVTQTPSHQVTQMGQEVILRCVPISNHLYFYWYRQILGQKVEFLVSFYNNEISEKSEIFDDQFSVERPDGSNFTLKIRSTKLEDSAMYFCASSPSGANVLTFGAGSRLTVL.

The CDR3 protein is CALHRDRGFAGANVLTF. CDR3 DNA sequence: TGTGCCCTTCACCGGGACAGGGGATTTGCTGGGGCCAACGTCCTGACTTTC. This chain joins TRBV30 and TRBJ2-6, with 10 positions matching TRBD1. Looked up from germline, CDR1 is GTSNPN and CDR2 is SVGIG (reference sequence). V shed 8 bases, J shed 2 bases, and the junction held 12 bases outside the gene matches. This CDR3 is built from 17 residues.

The chain recombines TRBV7-2 with TRBJ1-2, with D perhaps TRBD1 (6 bases). CDR1 SGHTA and CDR2 FQGNSA come from the germline V gene. V dropped 5 bases and J dropped 4 bases, with 17 bases sitting between them. This CDR3 comprises 15 residues. The DNA of the CDR3 is TGTGCCAGCAGCCAACGGGCAGGGGAGGGCTATGGCTACACCTTC. Its protein is CASSQRAGEGYGYTF. Complete variable domain (other parts from reference TRBV7-2 and TRBJ1-2): GAGVSQSPSNKVTEKGKDVELRCDPISGHTALYWYRQSLGQGLEFLIYFQGNSAPDKSGLPSDRFSAERTGGSVSTLTIQRTQQEDSAVYLCASSQRAGEGYGYTFGSGTRLTVV.

The J gene is TRBJ2-2, the V gene TRBV6-5, with D unresolved. The germline CDR1 and CDR2 sequences are MNHEY and SVGAGI. This CDR3 spans 13 amino acids. The germline V and J ends were trimmed by 5 bases and 3 bases, with 7 bases remaining between them. The CDR3 protein is CASSPRDTGELFF. Here the CDR3 DNA reads TGTGCCAGCAGTCCTCGAGACACCGGGGAGCTGTTTTTT.

This clone appeared once. The chain couples TRBV7-9 to TRBJ1-2; D uncertain. Trimming cost V 1 base and J 4 bases, with 13 bases left between them. CDR3 size: 15 residues. Germline lookup yields CDR1 SEHNR and CDR2 FQNEAQ (reference sequence). This chain's CDR3 is CASSLEAARGYGYTF. The CDR3 nucleotides are TGTGCCAGCAGCTTAGAGGCGGCCCGAGGCTATGGCTACACCTTC.

The J gene is TRBJ1-1, the V gene TRBV11-2; D gene uncertain. The CDR3 spans 14 residues. CDR1 and CDR2 (germline): SGHAT, FQNNGV. Trimming stripped 1 base from V and 1 base from J, with 7 bases between. The CDR3 loop is CASSLGRKNTEAFF. The CDR3 DNA is TGTGCCAGCAGCTTAGGGCGGAAGAACACTGAAGCTTTCTTT. Full variable domain (outside the CDR3, taken from reference TRBV11-2 and TRBJ1-1): EAGVAQSPRYKIIEKRQSVAFWCNPISGHATLYWYQQILGQGPKLLIQFQNNGVVDDSQLPKDRFSAERLKGVDSTLKIQPAKLEDSAVYLCASSLGRKNTEAFFGQGTRLTVV.

The chain uses TRBV3-1 (or the pseudogene TRBV3-2) and TRBJ1-5; TRBD1 aligns across 7 bases. Looked up from germline, CDR1 is LGHDT and CDR2 is YNNKEL (reference sequence). V was clipped by 4 bases and J by 2 bases; unmatched bases: 20. The CDR3 is made up of 20 amino acids. The CDR3: CASSLPREQGPIRGNQPQHF. The CDR3 coding sequence is TGTGCCAGCAGCCTCCCCCGGGAACAGGGGCCTATCCGGGGCAATCAGCCCCAGCATTTT.